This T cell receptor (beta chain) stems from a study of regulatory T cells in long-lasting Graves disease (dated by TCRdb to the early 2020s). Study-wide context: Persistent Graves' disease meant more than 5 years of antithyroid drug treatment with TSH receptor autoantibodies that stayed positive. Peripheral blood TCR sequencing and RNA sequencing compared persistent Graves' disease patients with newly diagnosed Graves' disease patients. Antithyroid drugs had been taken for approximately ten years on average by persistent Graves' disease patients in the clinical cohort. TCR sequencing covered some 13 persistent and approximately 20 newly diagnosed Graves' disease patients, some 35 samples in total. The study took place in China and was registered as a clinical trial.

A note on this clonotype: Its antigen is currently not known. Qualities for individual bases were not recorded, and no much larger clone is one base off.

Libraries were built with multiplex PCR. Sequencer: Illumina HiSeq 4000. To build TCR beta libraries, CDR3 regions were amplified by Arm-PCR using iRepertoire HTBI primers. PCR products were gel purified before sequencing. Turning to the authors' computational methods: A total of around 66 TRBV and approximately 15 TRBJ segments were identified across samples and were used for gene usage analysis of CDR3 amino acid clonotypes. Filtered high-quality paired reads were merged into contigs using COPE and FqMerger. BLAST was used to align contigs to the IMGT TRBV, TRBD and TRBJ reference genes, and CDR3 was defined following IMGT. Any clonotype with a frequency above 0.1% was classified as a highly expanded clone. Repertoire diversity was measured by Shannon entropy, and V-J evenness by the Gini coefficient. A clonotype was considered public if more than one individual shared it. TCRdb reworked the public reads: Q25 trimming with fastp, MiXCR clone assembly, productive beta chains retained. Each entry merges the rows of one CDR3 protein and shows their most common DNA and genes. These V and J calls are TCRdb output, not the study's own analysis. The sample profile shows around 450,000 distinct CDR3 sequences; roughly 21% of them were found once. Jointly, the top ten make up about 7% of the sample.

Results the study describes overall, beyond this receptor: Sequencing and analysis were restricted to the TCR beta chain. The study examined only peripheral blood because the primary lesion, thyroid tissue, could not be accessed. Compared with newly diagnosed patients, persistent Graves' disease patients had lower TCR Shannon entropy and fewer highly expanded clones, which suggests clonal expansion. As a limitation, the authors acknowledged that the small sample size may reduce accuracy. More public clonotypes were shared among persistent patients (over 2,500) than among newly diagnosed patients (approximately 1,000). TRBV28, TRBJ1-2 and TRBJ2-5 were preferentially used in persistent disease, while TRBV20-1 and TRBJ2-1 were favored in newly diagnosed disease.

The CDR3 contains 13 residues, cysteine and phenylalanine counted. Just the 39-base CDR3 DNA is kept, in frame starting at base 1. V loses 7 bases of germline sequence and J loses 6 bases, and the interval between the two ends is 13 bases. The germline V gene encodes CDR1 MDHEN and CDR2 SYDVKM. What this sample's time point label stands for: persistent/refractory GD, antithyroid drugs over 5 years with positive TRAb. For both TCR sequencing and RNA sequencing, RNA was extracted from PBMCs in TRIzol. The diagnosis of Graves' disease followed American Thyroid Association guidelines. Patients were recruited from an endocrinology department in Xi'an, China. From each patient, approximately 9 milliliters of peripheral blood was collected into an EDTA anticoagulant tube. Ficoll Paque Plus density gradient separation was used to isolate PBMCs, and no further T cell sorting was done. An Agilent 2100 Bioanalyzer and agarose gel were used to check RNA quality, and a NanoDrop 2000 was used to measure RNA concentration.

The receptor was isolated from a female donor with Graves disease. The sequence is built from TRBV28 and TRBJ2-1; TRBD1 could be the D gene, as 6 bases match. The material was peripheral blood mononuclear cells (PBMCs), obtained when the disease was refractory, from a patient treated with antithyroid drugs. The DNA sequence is TGTGCCAGCAATCCGGGACACCCCAATGAGCAGTTCTTC. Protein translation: CASNPGHPNEQFF.